Reported below is one T cell receptor beta chain. The V end was cut by 6 bases, the J end by 5 bases, with 14 bases between. Germline values: CDR1 MNHEY, CDR2 SVGAGI. This CDR3 comprises 15 residues. The record originates from a study of control samples from healthy donors and cancer patients. Repertoires were generated with immunoSEQ multiplex PCR, while TCRdb's copy carries only in-frame clones and drops some. The data hold over 100,000 clones, with roughly 92% observed a single time. This sequence was found in a man between 18 and 35 years old in good health. This chain links TRBV6-5 with TRBJ1-6; D is ambiguous. Sequencing was performed on blood. The DNA of the CDR3 is TGTGCCAGCAGCTCCGAATCTGGGAATAATTCACCCCTCCACTTT. Its protein product is CASSSESGNNSPLHF.